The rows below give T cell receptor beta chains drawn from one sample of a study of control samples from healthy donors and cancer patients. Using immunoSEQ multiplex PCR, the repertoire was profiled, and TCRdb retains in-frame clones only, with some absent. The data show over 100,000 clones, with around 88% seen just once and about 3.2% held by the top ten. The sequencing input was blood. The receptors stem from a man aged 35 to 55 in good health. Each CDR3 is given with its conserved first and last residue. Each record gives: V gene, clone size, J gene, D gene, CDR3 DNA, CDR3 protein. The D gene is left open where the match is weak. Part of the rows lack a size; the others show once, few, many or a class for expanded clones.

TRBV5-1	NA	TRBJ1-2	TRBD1	TGCGCCAGCAGCGTGACAGGGGGTGGCTACACCTTC	CASSVTGGGYTF
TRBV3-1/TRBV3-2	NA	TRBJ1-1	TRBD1	TGTGCCAGCAGCCGGACCGGGACAGGGTACACTGAAGCTTTCTTT	CASSRTGTGYTEAFF
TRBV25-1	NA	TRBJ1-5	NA	TGTGCCAGCAACTTGGTCGGTCAGCCCCAGCATTTT	CASNLVGQPQHF
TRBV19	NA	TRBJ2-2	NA	TGTGCCAGTAGTATGTTCACAGGGAAGAACACCGGGGAGCTGTTTTTT	CASSMFTGKNTGELFF
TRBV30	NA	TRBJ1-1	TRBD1	TGTGCCTGGAGTACAGCGACAGGGACTAGGACTGAAGCTTTCTTT	CAWSTATGTRTEAFF
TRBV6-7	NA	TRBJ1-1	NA	TGTGCCAGCAGCCGACCCGGTCGAGGCACTGAAGCTTTCTTT	CASSRPGRGTEAFF
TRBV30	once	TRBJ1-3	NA	TGTGCCTGGAGTGTTACTGCTGGAAACACCATATATTTT	CAWSVTAGNTIYF
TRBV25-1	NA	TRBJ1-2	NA	TGTGCCAGCAGTGAATATGGCCAGGGTGTTAGTGGCTACACCTTC	CASSEYGQGVSGYTF
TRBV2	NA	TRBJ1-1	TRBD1	TGTGCCAGCAGCCGACAGGGGTCCACTGAAGCTTTCTTT	CASSRQGSTEAFF
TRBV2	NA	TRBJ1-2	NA	TGTGCCAGCAGTGAACAGGCAGCTAACTATGGCTACACCTTC	CASSEQAANYGYTF
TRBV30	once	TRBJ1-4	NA	TGTGCCTGGAGTGCCCGGGGGGCCTGGGGGGAAAAACTGTTTTTT	CAWSARGAWGEKLFF
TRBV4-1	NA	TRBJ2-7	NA	TGCGCCAGCAGCCAAGAGGGCTACTCCTACGAGCAGTACTTC	CASSQEGYSYEQYF
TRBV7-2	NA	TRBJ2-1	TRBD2	TGTGCCAGCAGCTTAGTGGGGCGGGGGAATTACAATGAGCAGTTCTTC	CASSLVGRGNYNEQFF
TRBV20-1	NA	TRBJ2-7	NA	TGCAGTGCTAGTTTGGGGAACGGCGAGCAGTACTTC	CSASLGNGEQYF
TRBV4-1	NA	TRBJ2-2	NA	TGCGCCAGCAGCCAAGGCCCTGACAGGGAGGCCGGGGAGCTGTTTTTT	CASSQGPDREAGELFF
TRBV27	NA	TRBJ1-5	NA	TGTGCCAGCAGTTTGGGGGACGGGGGCAATCAGCCCCAGCATTTT	CASSLGDGGNQPQHF
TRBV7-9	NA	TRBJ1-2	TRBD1	TGTGCCAGCAGCTCAGGGGGTAATTACTATGGCTACACCTTC	CASSSGGNYYGYTF
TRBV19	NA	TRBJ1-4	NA	TGTGCCAGTAGAAAATCGGGGGGCAATGAAAAACTGTTTTTT	CASRKSGGNEKLFF
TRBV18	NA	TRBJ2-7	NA	TGTGCCAGCTCATCATCTCGGGGCAATTACGAGCAGTACTTC	CASSSSRGNYEQYF
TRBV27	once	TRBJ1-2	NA	TGTGCCAGCAAGTCGGGTGGAGCTAACTATGGCTACACCTTC	CASKSGGANYGYTF
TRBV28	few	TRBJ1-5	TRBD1	TGTGCCAGCAGTTCGCCCGGACAGGACCTTCAGCCCCAGCATTTT	CASSSPGQDLQPQHF
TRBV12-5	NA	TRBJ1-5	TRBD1	TGTGCTAGTGCCCCAAGAGGGACAGTTAATCAGCCCCAGCATTTT	CASAPRGTVNQPQHF
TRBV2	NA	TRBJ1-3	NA	TGTGCCAGCAGTGATTGGAGTCGCTCTGGAAACACCATATATTTT	CASSDWSRSGNTIYF
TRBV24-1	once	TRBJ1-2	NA	TGTGCCACCAGTCCCAATTGGGTGGAAGGCTACACCTTC	CATSPNWVEGYTF
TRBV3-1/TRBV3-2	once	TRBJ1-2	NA	TGTGCCAGCAGCCACGGGTTGTCCTATGGCTACACCTTC	CASSHGLSYGYTF
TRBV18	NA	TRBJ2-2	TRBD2	TGTGCCAGCTCACCACCGGGACTAGCGGGGCTTGCGAACACCGGGGAGCTGTTTTTT	CASSPPGLAGLANTGELFF
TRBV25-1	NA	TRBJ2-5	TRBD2	TGTGCCAGCACCCCCTACGGGGAGGGCGGCGGAGAGACCCAGTACTTC	CASTPYGEGGGETQYF
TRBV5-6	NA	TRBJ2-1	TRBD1	TGTGCCACCTCAACAGGGACAGTATACAATGAGCAGTTCTTC	CATSTGTVYNEQFF
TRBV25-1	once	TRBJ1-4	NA	TGTGCCAGCAGTCCACGTGGGGCTAAATCAACTAATGAAAAACTGTTTTTT	CASSPRGAKSTNEKLFF
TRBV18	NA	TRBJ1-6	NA	TGTGCCAGCTCACCACCGGGGGGGAGCGAACTATCACCCCTCCACTTT	CASSPPGGSELSPLHF
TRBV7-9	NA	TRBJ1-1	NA	TGTGCCGGTGATAGCGGGGTGAACACTGAAGCTTTCTTT	CAGDSGVNTEAFF
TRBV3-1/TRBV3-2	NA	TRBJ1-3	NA	TGTGCCAGCAGCCCGGAGAGGGGAGGAAACACCATATATTTT	CASSPERGGNTIYF
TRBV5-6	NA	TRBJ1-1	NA	TGTGCCAGCAGCTCCCTCCGGACATCGAACACTGAAGCTTTCTTT	CASSSLRTSNTEAFF
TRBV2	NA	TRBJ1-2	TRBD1	TGTGCCAGCAGTGAAGGACAGGGGGGAAACTATGGCTACACCTTC	CASSEGQGGNYGYTF
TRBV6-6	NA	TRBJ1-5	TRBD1	TGTGCCAGCAGTTACTCAGGAGGGGGCGGGAATCAGCCCCAGCATTTT	CASSYSGGGGNQPQHF
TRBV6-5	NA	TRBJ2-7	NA	TGTGCCAGCAGTTACGCGGGGAGCTCCTACGAGCAGTACTTC	CASSYAGSSYEQYF
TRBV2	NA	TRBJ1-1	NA	TGTGCCAGCAGGGTCGGGGGGGAAGACACTGAAGCTTTCTTT	CASRVGGEDTEAFF
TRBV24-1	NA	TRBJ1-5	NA	TGTGCCACCAGTGATTCGGGATCCGGCAATCAGCCCCAGCATTTT	CATSDSGSGNQPQHF
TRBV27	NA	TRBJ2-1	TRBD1	TGTGCCAGCAGTCCGTCCAGGGACAGAATGTACAATGAGCAGTTCTTC	CASSPSRDRMYNEQFF
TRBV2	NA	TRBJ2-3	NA	TGTGCCAGCAGTGCCAACACAGATACGCAGTATTTT	CASSANTDTQYF
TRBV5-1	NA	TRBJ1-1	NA	TGCGCCAGCAGCTTGAATGGAGTTGTCAGTCTAACTGAAGCTTTCTTT	CASSLNGVVSLTEAFF
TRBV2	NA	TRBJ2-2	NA	TGTGCCAGCAGTGAGGAGGGGACCGGGGAGCTGTTTTTT	CASSEEGTGELFF
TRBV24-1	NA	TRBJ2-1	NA	TGTGCCACCAGTGACCCCGACAGAGGGCTATCTCGTTTCAATGAGCAGTTCTTC	CATSDPDRGLSRFNEQFF
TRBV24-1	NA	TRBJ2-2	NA	TGTGCCACCAGTGTAGGGGCCGGGGAGCTGTTTTTT	CATSVGAGELFF
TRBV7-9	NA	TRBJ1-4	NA	TGTGCCAGCAGCTTAATCAATGAAAAACTGTTTTTT	CASSLINEKLFF
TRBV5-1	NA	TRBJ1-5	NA	TGCGCCAGCAGCTTGGCCTCGGGGGCTGGTCAGCCCCAGCATTTT	CASSLASGAGQPQHF
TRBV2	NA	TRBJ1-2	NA	TGTGCCAGCAGTGATGTAGCGGGGAACTATGGCTACACCTTC	CASSDVAGNYGYTF
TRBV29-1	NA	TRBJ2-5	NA	TGCAGCGTTGGACAAACCCAAGAGACCCAGTACTTC	CSVGQTQETQYF
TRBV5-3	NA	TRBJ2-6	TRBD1	TGTGCCAGAAGCATAGAGGGACAGACTGGGGCCAACGTCCTGACTTTC	CARSIEGQTGANVLTF